This section outlines one T cell receptor (beta chain) sequence together with its context. Method: immunoSEQ multiplex PCR; TCRdb's copy keeps in-frame clones and lacks some. The data contain roughly 250,000 clones, 90% of them singletons. The source of the sample is a study of blood T cell repertoires in COVID-19. Study-level information: COVID-19 samples, acute and convalescent, were from the United States, Italy and Spain. T cells, B-cell-depleted T cells, or PBMCs supplied cDNA or gDNA.

All enrollees were about 18 to 89 years old and from roughly 26 US areas. Each participant's cohort was designated according to participant-reported clinical history. Losses at the gene ends were 8 bases for V and 3 bases for J; bases not matched to a gene: 4. The CDR3 contains 13 residues. This TCR was recovered from a man aged 50 to 60 who had been exposed to COVID-19. Input material: PBMCs or T cells enriched from blood (not recorded which). This chain connects TRBV12-3 or TRBV12-4 to TRBJ2-3, with 8 bases matching TRBD2. This CDR3 is CASRSSGTDTQYF. The CDR3 DNA sequence: TGTGCCAGCCGCTCTAGCGGGACAGATACGCAGTATTTT.